These 14 T cell receptor beta chains originate from one sample sequenced in a study of OX40 agonist ivuxolimab in advanced cancers. Produced via immunoSEQ multiplex PCR; TCRdb's table is partial and in-frame only. The sample lists 70,000 to 75,000 clones; 75% to 85% were seen once. The sequenced sample was CD4+ or CD8+ T cells sorted from blood, obtained in a trial of the OX40 agonist ivuxolimab. The origin of the receptors is an adult with an advanced solid tumor such as melanoma, head and neck, liver or kidney cancer.

The genes are TRBV29-1 and TRBJ1-2, with 8 bases aligning to TRBD1. The length of the CDR3 is 11 residues. The germline CDR1 and CDR2 sequences are SQVTM and ANQGSEA. The V gene end was trimmed by 7 bases and the J gene end by 8 bases; junction bases not matched to a gene: 6. DNA for the CDR3: TGCAGCGGCGGGACAGGTGGCGGCTACACCTTC. Translation: CSGGTGGGYTF.

The chain joins TRBV19 to TRBJ1-2, with 8 bases lining up with TRBD1. Trimming took 6 bases from V and 8 from J; bases not matched to a gene: 8. There are 13 residues in the CDR3. Germline V gene sequence: CDR1 LNHDA, CDR2 SQIVND (reference sequence). The CDR3: CASSPTGVRGYTF. For the CDR3, the DNA is TGTGCCAGTAGCCCGACAGGGGTGAGAGGCTACACCTTC. Full variable domain (outside the CDR3, taken from reference TRBV19 and TRBJ1-2): DGGITQSPKYLFRKEGQNVTLSCEQNLNHDAMYWYRQDPGQGLRLIYYSQIVNDFQKGDIAEGYSVSREKKESFPLTVTSAQKNPTAFYLCASSPTGVRGYTFGSGTRLTVV.

This chain joins TRBV7-2 and TRBJ2-3, with D possibly matching TRBD1 (5 bases). This CDR3 region has 15 residues. Trimming removed 2 bases from V and 2 bases from J, with 11 bases in between. The germline gives CDR1 SGHTA, CDR2 FQGNSA. The DNA of the CDR3 is TGTGCCAGCAGCTTAACAGGCCGAACCACAGATACGCAGTATTTT. Protein: CASSLTGRTTDTQYF.

The CDR3 loop is CATQRDRGQGETQYF. The CDR3, as DNA: TGTGCCACCCAAAGGGACAGGGGGCAGGGAGAGACCCAGTACTTC. The rearrangement links TRBV19 to TRBJ2-5; 12 bases align to TRBD1. CDR3 length equals 15 residues. V lost 10 bases to trimming and J lost 4 bases; unmatched junction nucleotides: 10. Per germline, CDR1 LNHDA and CDR2 SQIVND (reference sequence).

The gene calls are TRBV27 and TRBJ1-4; D unclear. Per germline, CDR1 MNHEY and CDR2 SMNVEV (reference sequence). This CDR3 has 14 residues. The V and J ends lost 6 bases and 4 bases respectively, with 12 bases between them. CDR3 protein: CASSYGRVNEKLFF. The CDR3 nucleotides read TGTGCCAGCAGCTATGGACGGGTTAATGAAAAACTGTTTTTT.

The genes are TRBV2 and TRBJ2-7; weak D call: TRBD2 (6 bases). Trimming took 5 bases from V and 3 from J, leaving 11 bases between them. CDR1 and CDR2 (germline): SNHLY, FYNNEI. The CDR3 totals 13 residues. CDR3: CASSLRRGYEQYF. For the CDR3, the DNA is TGTGCCAGCAGTCTGAGGAGGGGCTACGAGCAGTACTTC.

This clone was picked up one time. This chain uses TRBV5-4 with TRBJ2-5; weak D call: TRBD2 (6 bases). V gave up 4 bases and J gave up 2 bases, with 15 bases separating them. CDR1 and CDR2 (germline): SGHNT, YYREEE (reference sequence). The CDR3 consists of 15 residues. DNA of the CDR3: TGTGCCAGCAGCCGGCCGGGACTGACACAAGAGACCCAGTACTTC. It codes for CASSRPGLTQETQYF. Complete variable domain (other parts from reference TRBV5-4 and TRBJ2-5): ETGVTQSPTHLIKTRGQQVTLRCSSQSGHNTVSWYQQALGQGPQFIFQYYREEENGRGNFPPRFSGLQFPNYSSELNVNALELDDSALYLCASSRPGLTQETQYFGPGTRLLVL.

As regards this clone: One junction end disagrees with the germline gene, perhaps due to a read error. This chain joins TRBV7-2 and TRBJ2-7, with TRBD1 matching over 7 bases. Germline V gene sequence: CDR1 SGHTA, CDR2 FQGNSA. This CDR3 region has 15 residues. The CDR3 bases are TGTGCCAGCAGCTTACTTACGGGACAGCCCTATGAGCAGTACTTC. Translating gives CASSLLTGQPYEQYF.

The CDR3 spells CASSRGQAIRGDTQYF. The CDR3 nucleotides are TGTGCCAGCTCACGGGGACAGGCTATCAGGGGAGATACGCAGTATTTT. The genes are TRBV18 and TRBJ2-3; 8 nucleotides line up with TRBD1. Trimming removed 4 bases from V and 5 bases from J; junction bases left unmatched: 11. Germline values: CDR1 KGHSH, CDR2 LQKENI. The CDR3 is 16 amino acids. The full variable domain, with the rest looked up from reference TRBV18 and TRBJ2-3, is NAGVMQNPRHLVRRRGQEARLRCSPMKGHSHVYWYRQLPEEGLKFMVYLQKENIIDESGMPKERFSAEFPKEGPSILRIQQVVRGDSAAYFCASSRGQAIRGDTQYFGPGTRLTVL.

The chain has TRBV11-2 and TRBJ2-2, with 11 positions matching TRBD2. With 4 bases clipped from V and 7 bases from J, the junction kept 11 bases outside the gene matches. In germline, CDR1 is SGHAT, CDR2 FQNNGV. This CDR3 is 17 amino acids long. CDR3 region: CASSSLAGGTWGGELFF. The DNA of the CDR3 is TGTGCCAGCAGCTCGCTAGCGGGGGGTACCTGGGGCGGGGAGCTGTTTTTT.

The rearrangement uses TRBV5-1 and TRBJ1-4; 7 bases line up with TRBD1. Germline V gives CDR1 SGHRS, CDR2 YFSETQ. V gave up 0 bases and J gave up 8 bases; unmatched junction bases: 7. The CDR3 covers 15 residues. CDR3 bases: TGCGCCAGCAGCTTGGCCCAACCGGACAGGGAAAAACTGTTTTTT. Amino acid sequence: CASSLAQPDREKLFF.

V and J are TRBV10-2 and TRBJ1-1; D remains unclear. Between the trimmed V and J ends, which lost 6 bases and 1 base, there was a span of 15 bases. This CDR3 has 15 amino acids. CDR1 WSHSY and CDR2 SAAADI come from the germline V gene. The CDR3: CASSDRPLKNTEAFF. The CDR3 DNA follows: TGCGCCAGCAGCGATCGACCTTTGAAGAACACTGAAGCTTTCTTT.

The chain has TRBV19 and TRBJ2-2, with 7 bases that match TRBD1. Germline V gives CDR1 LNHDA, CDR2 SQIVND (reference sequence). The CDR3 length is 14 residues. The junction had 3 bases not matched to a gene; V was cut back by 7 bases and J by 1 base. CDR3 DNA: TGTGCCAGTATTTACAGGGGGAACACCGGGGAGCTGTTTTTT. It yields the protein CASIYRGNTGELFF. The entire variable domain, with the rest obtained from reference TRBV19 and TRBJ2-2, is as follows: DGGITQSPKYLFRKEGQNVTLSCEQNLNHDAMYWYRQDPGQGLRLIYYSQIVNDFQKGDIAEGYSVSREKKESFPLTVTSAQKNPTAFYLCASIYRGNTGELFFGEGSRLTVL.

The CDR3 DNA follows: TGTGCCAGCAGCCGGACTAGCGGGGCTACCTACGAGCAGTACTTC. Its translation is CASSRTSGATYEQYF. V is TRBV16 and J is TRBJ2-5; TRBD2 agrees at 12 bases. With the DNA end fitting TRBJ2-7 better, the J assignment may be wrong. This CDR3 region has 15 residues. Germline CDR1 and CDR2: KGHSY and FQNENV.